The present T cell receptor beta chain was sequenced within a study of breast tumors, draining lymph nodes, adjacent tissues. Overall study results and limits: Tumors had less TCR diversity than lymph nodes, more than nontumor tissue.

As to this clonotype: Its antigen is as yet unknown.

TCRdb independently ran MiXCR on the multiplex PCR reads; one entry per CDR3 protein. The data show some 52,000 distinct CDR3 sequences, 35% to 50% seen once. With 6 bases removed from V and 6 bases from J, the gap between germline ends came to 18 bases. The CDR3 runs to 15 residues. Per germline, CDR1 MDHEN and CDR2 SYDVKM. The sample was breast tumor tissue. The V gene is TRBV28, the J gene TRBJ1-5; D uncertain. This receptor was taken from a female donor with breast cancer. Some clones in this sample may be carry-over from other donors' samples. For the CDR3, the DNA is TGTGCCAGCAGGCCCGGCAGCGGGGTTGCTCAGCCCCAGCATTTT. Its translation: CASRPGSGVAQPQHF.